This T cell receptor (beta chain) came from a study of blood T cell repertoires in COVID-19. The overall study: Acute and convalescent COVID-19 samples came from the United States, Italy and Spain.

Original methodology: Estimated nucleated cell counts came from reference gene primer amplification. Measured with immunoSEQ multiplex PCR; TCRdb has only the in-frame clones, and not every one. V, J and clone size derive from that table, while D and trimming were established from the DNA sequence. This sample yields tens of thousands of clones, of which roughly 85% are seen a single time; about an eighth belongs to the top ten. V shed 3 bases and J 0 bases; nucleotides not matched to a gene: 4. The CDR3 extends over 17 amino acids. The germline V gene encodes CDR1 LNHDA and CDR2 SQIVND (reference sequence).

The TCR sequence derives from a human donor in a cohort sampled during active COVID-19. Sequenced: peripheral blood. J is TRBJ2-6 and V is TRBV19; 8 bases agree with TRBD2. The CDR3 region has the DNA TGTGCCAGTAGTATTCGGGGGGGATCCTCTGGGGCCAACGTCCTGACTTTC. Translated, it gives CASSIRGGSSGANVLTF.